This TCR beta chain was obtained from a study of blood T cell repertoires in COVID-19. The germline gives CDR1 SGHDN, CDR2 FVKESK. The ends lost 4 bases at V and 0 bases at J; junction bases unmatched: 3. The CDR3 length is 14 residues. The authors' processing: Amplifying reference gene primers gave estimates of nucleated cell counts. The assay was immunoSEQ multiplex PCR, and TCRdb's table has in-frame clones only and misses some. V and J calls and clone size come straight from that table; D and trimming were deduced from the DNA. The sample has 160,000 or so clones, roughly nine tenths seen once. This receptor was obtained from a woman in her thirties or forties with acute or convalescent COVID-19. Specimen: peripheral blood. The V gene is TRBV14, the J gene TRBJ2-7; 7 nucleotides line up with TRBD1. Here the CDR3 reads CASSRGTVSYEQYF. CDR3 sequence (DNA): TGTGCCAGCAGCCGGGGGACAGTCTCCTACGAGCAGTACTTC.